The 30 T cell receptor beta chains below come from one sample, sequenced in a study of shared clonotypes between healthy human individuals. Using immunoSEQ multiplex PCR, the repertoire was profiled, and TCRdb retains in-frame clones only, with some absent. The sample records under 600,000 clones, roughly 85% being singletons. The source material was PBMCs. The receptors derive from a woman aged 40 to 50 in good health. Some clones in this sample may be carry-over from other donors' samples.

Only one count was recorded for this clone. The chain employs TRBV15 and TRBJ2-5; D ambiguous. V lost 0 bases and J lost 3, with 8 bases in between. Germline V gene lookup returns CDR1 LNHNV and CDR2 YYDKDF (reference sequence). This CDR3 contains 14 residues. CDR3 nucleotides: TGTGCCACCAGCAGAGATTTGGGGAAAGAGACCCAGTACTTC. Translating gives CATSRDLGKETQYF.

The genes are TRBV4-3 and TRBJ2-2; 7 positions agree with TRBD2. The CDR3 covers 16 residues. The junction had 7 bases not matched to a gene; V was cut back by 1 base and J by 5 bases. Germline CDR1 LGHNA, CDR2 YSLEER. CDR3: CASSQVIGRGTGELFF. The CDR3 DNA reads as TGCGCCAGCAGCCAAGTTATAGGGCGGGGGACCGGGGAGCTGTTTTTT.

This clone was found a few times. The chain employs TRBV5-1 and TRBJ2-1, with a weak D call TRBD2 (6 bases). The CDR3 loop spans 15 amino acids. Trimming pared 4 bases from V and 3 bases from J, leaving 14 bases between. Looked up from germline, CDR1 is SGHRS and CDR2 is YFSETQ. The CDR3 DNA follows: TGCGCCAGCAGCCGGGGGATTTCAAGCTACAATGAGCAGTTCTTC. This gives the protein CASSRGISSYNEQFF.

The table lists this clone with a count of one. The rearrangement joins TRBV2 to TRBJ2-5, with D tentatively TRBD2 (6 bases). The V end lost 4 bases, the J end lost 0 bases, and 18 bases lay between the germline ends. The CDR3 sequence is 17 residues long. Germline CDR1 SNHLY, CDR2 FYNNEI. The CDR3 DNA sequence: TGTGCCAGCAGTGCCCTAACTAGCCCCAGGTACCAAGAGACCCAGTACTTC. It yields the protein CASSALTSPRYQETQYF.

This chain connects TRBV5-6 to TRBJ1-5; 8 nucleotides align to TRBD1. Unmatched junction bases numbered 10, after V lost 0 bases and J lost 2 bases. Germline assignment: CDR1 SGHDT and CDR2 YYEEEE. This CDR3 is 18 amino acids long. The CDR3 loop is CASSLAQLTGVRNQPQHF. The CDR3 bases are TGTGCCAGCAGCTTGGCACAACTGACAGGGGTCCGCAATCAGCCCCAGCATTTT.

This clone was observed a single time. The J gene is TRBJ2-3, the V gene TRBV28, with 9 nucleotides matching TRBD2. The trim removed 6 bases at V and 5 bases at J, leaving 9 bases unmatched. CDR3 length equals 15 residues. Germline CDR1 MDHEN, CDR2 SYDVKM. CDR3 DNA: TGTGCCAGCAGGGAAGCGGGAGGAAGTGTAGATACGCAGTATTTT. Amino acid sequence: CASREAGGSVDTQYF. Combining the CDR3 with reference TRBV28 and TRBJ2-3 gives the whole variable domain DVKVTQSSRYLVKRTGEKVFLECVQDMDHENMFWYRQDPGLGLRLIYFSYDVKMKEKGDIPEGYSVSREKKERFSLILESASTNQTSMYLCASREAGGSVDTQYFGPGTRLTVL.

The chain joins TRBV29-1 to TRBJ1-4; 7 bases fit TRBD1. This CDR3 region has 13 residues. CDR1 and CDR2 (germline): SQVTM, ANQGSEA. The junction had 9 bases not matched to a gene; V was cut back by 7 bases and J by 7 bases. CDR3: CSARQGGSEKLFF. The DNA for the CDR3 is TGCAGCGCCAGACAGGGTGGAAGTGAAAAACTGTTTTTT.

The CDR3 coding sequence is TGTGCCTGGAGCGGGGACAGGGTTAATGAAAAACTGTTTTTT. Translation: CAWSGDRVNEKLFF. The chain joins TRBV30 to TRBJ1-4, with 9 bases fitting TRBD1. CDR3 length: 14 residues. Per germline, CDR1 GTSNPN and CDR2 SVGIG (reference sequence). After removal of 3 bases from V and 4 bases from J, the junction contained 3 bases not matched to a gene.

Turning to this clone: A single base is all that separates this from a far larger clone, so a read error is likely. This chain links TRBV4-2 with TRBJ1-2; no firm D call. The CDR3 has 12 residues. From germline, CDR1 is LGHNA and CDR2 YNFKEQ. The CDR3 sequence is CASSREHYSYTF. The CDR3 region has the DNA TGTGCCAGCTCGCGGGAACACTATAGCTACACCTTC.

The genes are TRBV6-1 and TRBJ1-1; 12 bases match TRBD1. The CDR3 runs 16 residues. CDR1 and CDR2 from the germline V gene are MNHNS and SASEGT. J was trimmed by 6 bases and V by 0 bases; bases with no gene match: 5. Here the CDR3 DNA reads TGTGCCAGCAGTGAAGCGCGGGGACAGGGGGCCCCTGAAGCTTTCTTT. It yields the protein CASSEARGQGAPEAFF.

The V call is TRBV7-9, the J call TRBJ1-2; D ambiguous. Deletions cut 5 bases from V and 2 bases from J, with 3 bases between. This CDR3 region has 11 residues. Germline loops: CDR1 SEHNR, CDR2 FQNEAQ (reference sequence). The CDR3 DNA reads as TGTGCCAGCAGCGACAACTATGGCTACACCTTC. It codes for CASSDNYGYTF. Based on the CDR3 plus reference TRBV7-9 and TRBJ1-2, the full variable domain is DTGVSQNPRHKITKRGQNVTFRCDPISEHNRLYWYRQTLGQGPEFLTYFQNEAQLEKSRLLSDRFSAERPKGSFSTLEIQRTEQGDSAMYLCASSDNYGYTFGSGTRLTVV.

V is TRBV15 and J is TRBJ2-7; D is unresolved. Trimming cost V 0 bases and J 6 bases, with 6 bases left between them. Germline V gene data show CDR1 as LNHNV and CDR2 as YYDKDF (reference sequence). The CDR3 is 12 residues long. CDR3 nucleotides: TGTGCCACCAGCAGAGATTCCGGCGAGCAGTACTTC. This encodes CATSRDSGEQYF.

The chain combines TRBV9 with TRBJ2-5, with 9 positions matching TRBD2. Germline values: CDR1 SGDLS, CDR2 YYNGEE. The CDR3 has 16 amino acids. V lost 4 bases, J lost 4 bases, and 11 bases stayed unmatched. CDR3 amino acids: CASSTEGLAVGETQYF. The CDR3 region has the DNA TGTGCCAGCAGCACGGAGGGACTAGCTGTAGGAGAGACCCAGTACTTC.

This clone was seen repeatedly, ten times or more. The chain combines TRBV19 with TRBJ2-4; possible D gene TRBD1, 6 bases. The CDR3 is 13 residues long. Germline-derived CDR1 and CDR2 are LNHDA and SQIVND (reference sequence). Trimming took off 7 bases at V and 6 bases at J, with 13 bases between the two ends. DNA of the CDR3: TGTGCCAGTACCGGGACATTTGGAAACATTCAGTACTTC. Its translation is CASTGTFGNIQYF.

V gene TRBV28 combines with J gene TRBJ1-2; D is perhaps TRBD1 (5 bases). V lost 6 bases, J lost 5 bases, and 19 bases lay in between. This CDR3 region has 15 residues. CDR1 and CDR2 from the germline V gene are MDHEN and SYDVKM. This CDR3 reads CASSPVPGGTYGYTF. The CDR3 DNA follows: TGTGCCAGCAGCCCCGTTCCGGGAGGGACTTATGGCTACACCTTC.

The chain uses TRBV6-5 and TRBJ2-5; 9 bases agree with TRBD1. The V gene end was trimmed by 7 bases and the J gene end by 2 bases; junction bases not matched to a gene: 8. Germline loops: CDR1 MNHEY, CDR2 SVGAGI. This CDR3 is built from 15 residues. The CDR3 DNA is TGTGCCAGCACCTCGACAGGGGGTATACAAGAGACCCAGTACTTC. Protein sequence: CASTSTGGIQETQYF.

This sequence joins TRBV19 and TRBJ1-2, with TRBD1 matching 8 bases. Trimming at V came to 5 bases and at J to 4 bases, leaving 15 bases not matched to a gene. CDR3 length: 17 amino acids. Germline values: CDR1 LNHDA, CDR2 SQIVND (reference sequence). The CDR3 DNA sequence: TGTGCCAGTAGTTCCCCCCCCGGGACAGGCAGCGCCTATGGCTACACCTTC. Its protein is CASSSPPGTGSAYGYTF. Together with reference TRBV19 and TRBJ1-2, the CDR3 gives the full variable domain: DGGITQSPKYLFRKEGQNVTLSCEQNLNHDAMYWYRQDPGQGLRLIYYSQIVNDFQKGDIAEGYSVSREKKESFPLTVTSAQKNPTAFYLCASSSPPGTGSAYGYTFGSGTRLTVV.

A note on this clone: Other DNA sequences in the sample encode the same CDR3. This sequence joins TRBV15 and TRBJ2-1, with D maybe TRBD2 (5 bases). V was trimmed by 0 bases and J by 2 bases, leaving 8 bases between them. CDR1 and CDR2 from the germline V gene are LNHNV and YYDKDF (reference sequence). The CDR3 spans 15 residues. The CDR3 loop is CATSRDSGAYNEQFF. In DNA, the CDR3 is TGTGCCACCAGCAGAGATTCCGGGGCCTACAATGAGCAGTTCTTC.

The J gene is TRBJ2-5, the V gene TRBV5-1; no definite D call. Trimming removed 0 bases from V and 1 base from J, with 7 bases in between. Germline CDR1 and CDR2: SGHRS and YFSETQ. There are 14 residues in the CDR3. The CDR3 loop is CASSLDLSQETQYF. DNA of the CDR3: TGCGCCAGCAGCTTGGATCTAAGCCAAGAGACCCAGTACTTC. The full variable domain, in which reference TRBV5-1 and TRBJ2-5 provide the parts outside the CDR3, is KAGVTQTPRYLIKTRGQQVTLSCSPISGHRSVSWYQQTPGQGLQFLFEYFSETQRNKGNFPGRFSGRQFSNSRSEMNVSTLELGDSALYLCASSLDLSQETQYFGPGTRLLVL.

The gene calls are TRBV28 and TRBJ2-7; D gene unclear. The V and J ends lost 3 bases and 1 base respectively, with 4 bases between them. This CDR3 contains 12 residues. Per the germline V gene, CDR1 is MDHEN and CDR2 is SYDVKM. CDR3 loop: CASSLESYEQYF. The CDR3 nucleotides read TGTGCCAGCAGTTTGGAGTCCTACGAGCAGTACTTC.

V gene TRBV6-6 combines with J gene TRBJ1-4; tentative D call: TRBD1 (6 bases). Germline CDR1 is MNHNY and CDR2 is SVGAGI (reference sequence). Trimming took 6 bases from V and 8 from J, leaving 16 bases between them. The CDR3 loop spans 14 amino acids. The CDR3 reads CASSRTGSREKLFF. DNA of the CDR3: TGTGCCAGCAGCCGTACAGGGTCGAGGGAAAAACTGTTTTTT.

This clone was counted between two and nine times. This same CDR3 is encoded by further DNA sequences in the sample. The chain recombines TRBV28 with TRBJ1-4; D is unclear. The V end was cut by 5 bases, the J end by 6 bases, with 4 bases between. This CDR3 spans 11 amino acids. CDR1 is MDHEN, CDR2 SYDVKM, per germline. CDR3 amino acids: CASSLDEKLFF. CDR3 coding DNA: TGTGCCAGCAGTCTAGATGAAAAACTGTTTTTT.

This clone was seen a handful of times. The chain carries TRBV6-6 and TRBJ2-1, with 7 bases lining up with TRBD1. The CDR3 length is 12 residues. J was trimmed by 7 bases and V by 8 bases; bases with no gene match: 5. Per germline, CDR1 MNHNY and CDR2 SVGAGI (reference sequence). The CDR3 nucleotides read TGTGCCAGCGCGCTACAGGGGAATGAGCAGTTCTTC. Its protein product is CASALQGNEQFF.

This clone was seen ten or more times. This sequence joins TRBV7-2 and TRBJ2-2, with TRBD1 as a possible D gene (6 bases). Trimming took 6 bases from V and 3 from J, leaving 17 bases between them. Looked up from germline, CDR1 is SGHTA and CDR2 is FQGNSA. There are 16 residues in the CDR3. This chain's CDR3 is CASRVKTGQDTGELFF. CDR3 sequence (DNA): TGTGCCAGCAGGGTAAAAACAGGGCAGGACACCGGGGAGCTGTTTTTT.

The chain is built from TRBV7-2 and TRBJ2-2; 8 positions agree with TRBD1. The CDR3 spans 14 residues. Germline trimming cut 5 bases from V and 5 bases from J; bases unmatched to any gene: 4. The germline CDR1 and CDR2 sequences are SGHTA and FQGNSA. This CDR3 reads CASSGDRGTGELFF. CDR3 DNA sequence: TGTGCCAGCAGCGGAGACAGGGGAACCGGGGAGCTGTTTTTT.

In this sample, this clone turned up many times. CDR3 in amino acids: CASSDSAGGNNEQFF. The CDR3 region has the DNA TGTGCCAGCAGTGACTCAGCGGGAGGGAACAATGAGCAGTTCTTC. This chain connects TRBV6-4 to TRBJ2-1, with 10 bases identical to TRBD2. The junction had 1 base not matched to a gene; V was cut back by 0 bases and J by 5 bases. Germline CDR1 reads MRHNA; CDR2 reads SNTAGT. The CDR3 totals 15 residues.

Worth noting for this clone: The same CDR3 is also encoded by other DNA sequences in this sample. The chain links TRBV9 to TRBJ2-3; D perhaps matches TRBD2 (6 bases). CDR1 and CDR2 (germline): SGDLS, YYNGEE. CDR3 size: 14 residues. V was clipped by 0 bases and J by 6 bases, with 11 bases between them. CDR3 sequence: CASSVGGSGDTQYF. The CDR3 DNA reads as TGTGCCAGCAGCGTAGGTGGGAGCGGGGATACGCAGTATTTT. Based on the CDR3 plus reference TRBV9 and TRBJ2-3, the full variable domain is DSGVTQTPKHLITATGQRVTLRCSPRSGDLSVYWYQQSLDQGLQFLIQYYNGEERAKGNILERFSAQQFPDLHSELNLSSLELGDSALYFCASSVGGSGDTQYFGPGTRLTVL.

Concerning this clone itself: One base away lies a much larger clone, so this may be a sequencing read error. The V call is TRBV28, the J call TRBJ2-1; 7 bases line up with TRBD2. With V trimmed by 3 bases and J by 1 base, 0 bases remained unmatched. Germline lookup yields CDR1 MDHEN and CDR2 SYDVKM. The CDR3 loop spans 14 amino acids. CDR3 in amino acids: CASSLRESYNEQFF. Written as DNA, the CDR3 is TGTGCCAGCAGTTTGCGGGAGTCCTACAATGAGCAGTTCTTC.

This rearrangement joins TRBV5-1 to TRBJ2-4, with 10 bases that match TRBD1. Trimming took 3 bases from V and 8 from J; bases not matched to a gene: 5. In germline, CDR1 is SGHRS, CDR2 YFSETQ. The CDR3 loop spans 14 amino acids. The CDR3 DNA reads TGCGCCAGCAGCTGGGGACAGGGGTTAGACATTCAGTACTTC. This translates into CASSWGQGLDIQYF. Supplemented by reference TRBV5-1 and TRBJ2-4, the full variable domain reads KAGVTQTPRYLIKTRGQQVTLSCSPISGHRSVSWYQQTPGQGLQFLFEYFSETQRNKGNFPGRFSGRQFSNSRSEMNVSTLELGDSALYLCASSWGQGLDIQYFGAGTRLSVL.

Points on this clone: Other DNA sequences in this sample translate to the same CDR3. The chain joins TRBV6-5 to TRBJ2-7; no definite D call. Per the germline V gene, CDR1 is MNHEY and CDR2 is SVGAGI. CDR3 size: 15 residues. Deletions cut 0 bases from V and 0 bases from J, with 9 bases between. The DNA of the CDR3 is TGTGCCAGCAGTTACTCGTCTGCATACTCCTACGAGCAGTACTTC. Translation gives CASSYSSAYSYEQYF.